Presented here are 27 T cell receptor beta chains from one specimen sequenced in a study of blood T cells in healthy people across ages. With a J-beta primer mix and a sample-barcoded 5' primer, a second PCR ran about 7 to 12 cycles. TCRdb used MiXCR to reprocess the 5' RACE reads, holding one entry per CDR3 protein. The sample contains roughly 800,000 distinct CDR3 sequences, roughly 25% of which appear only once. The same specimen was also included in a second study, on T cells of mothers and their children.

Sequencing input: blood. These receptors came from a boy between 10 and 17 years old in good health.

To note about this clonotype: Its ends do not fully match the called genes, so a read error is possible. This chain connects TRBV20-1 to TRBJ2-5; possibly TRBD1 or TRBD2 for D (5 bases each). Germline CDR1 DFQATT, CDR2 SNEGSKA (reference sequence). The CDR3 runs 13 residues. The CDR3 spells CSGWGTEEETQYF. The CDR3 DNA sequence: TGCAGTGGATGGGGGACGGAAGAAGAGACCCAATACTTC.

This chain links TRBV20-1 with TRBJ2-5; 12 bases are shared with TRBD2. The end of the DNA is better explained by TRBJ2-1, so the J call may be wrong. Germline CDR1 DFQATT, CDR2 SNEGSKA (reference sequence). The CDR3 has 17 residues. CDR3 nucleotide sequence: TGCAGTGCTAAGACTAGCGGGGGAAGGGGAAACTACAATGAGCAGTTCTTC. Encoded protein: CSAKTSGGRGNYNEQFF.

This rearrangement joins TRBV5-1 to TRBJ1-1; no reliable D call. Trimming took off 4 bases at V and 0 bases at J, with 22 bases between the two ends. The CDR3 is made up of 18 amino acids. Germline V gene lookup returns CDR1 SGHRS and CDR2 YFSETQ. CDR3 sequence: CASSPQPRTSGMNTEAFF. In DNA form, the CDR3 reads TGCGCCAGCAGCCCCCAGCCGAGGACCTCAGGCATGAACACTGAAGCTTTCTTT.

This clonotype showed up just a few times. The gene calls are TRBV20-1 and TRBJ2-5; no definite D call. V shed 6 bases and J shed 1 base, with 12 bases lying between them. CDR3 length: 13 amino acids. Germline-derived CDR1 and CDR2 are DFQATT and SNEGSKA (reference sequence). CDR3 nucleotide sequence: TGCAGTGCGGGTCGGGCGTCCCAAGAGACCCAGTACTTC. It yields the protein CSAGRASQETQYF.

This clonotype is a singleton in its sample. The chain is built from TRBV7-3 and TRBJ2-1, with 12 bases aligning to TRBD1. CDR3 size: 14 residues. V was clipped by 5 bases and J by 8 bases; unmatched bases: 4. Germline V gene sequence: CDR1 SGHTA, CDR2 FQGTGA. The CDR3 loop is CASSGTGGWDEQFF. CDR3 DNA: TGTGCCAGCAGCGGGACAGGGGGCTGGGATGAGCAGTTCTTC. The variable domain in full, completed from reference TRBV7-3 and TRBJ2-1, reads GAGVSQTPSNKVTEKGKYVELRCDPISGHTALYWYRQSLGQGPEFLIYFQGTGAADDSGLPNDRFFAVRPEGSVSTLKIQRTERGDSAVYLCASSGTGGWDEQFFGPGTRLTVL.

The CDR3 spells CASSSFSSGGRQETQYF. CDR3 sequence (DNA): TGTGCCAGCAGTTCCTTCTCTAGCGGGGGCCGCCAAGAGACCCAGTACTTC. The V gene is TRBV6-5, the J gene TRBJ2-5; 10 positions agree with TRBD2. Germline lookup yields CDR1 MNHEY and CDR2 SVGAGI. With 4 bases clipped from V and 1 base from J, the junction kept 9 bases outside the gene matches. The CDR3 is made up of 17 amino acids.

This clonotype was detected a few times. This rearrangement joins TRBV7-9 to TRBJ2-5; 7 nucleotides agree with TRBD2. CDR3 length: 13 residues. Unmatched junction bases numbered 5, after V lost 5 bases and J lost 5 bases. The germline gives CDR1 SEHNR, CDR2 FQNEAQ (reference sequence). CDR3 region: CASSRGERETQYF. The CDR3 region has the DNA TGTGCCAGCAGCCGGGGGGAGCGGGAGACCCAGTACTTC.

The chain uses TRBV9 and TRBJ2-5; a weak D match, TRBD1 (6 bases). The J call may be incorrect, as the DNA end agrees better with TRBJ2-1. The CDR3 runs to 16 residues. Looked up from germline, CDR1 is SGDLS and CDR2 is YYNGEE. The CDR3 DNA sequence: TGTGCCAGCAGCGTAGAGTGGGGGCGCTTGGACAATGAGCAGTTCTTC. Amino acids: CASSVEWGRLDNEQFF.

This clonotype was seen a few times. The J gene is TRBJ1-2, the V gene TRBV29-1; tentatively, D is TRBD1 (5 bases). V dropped 7 bases and J dropped 0 bases, with 24 bases sitting between them. CDR1 and CDR2 (germline): SQVTM, ANQGSEA. The CDR3 is made up of 17 amino acids. This CDR3 reads CSADLRGRWESNYGYTF. In DNA, the CDR3 is TGCAGCGCCGACCTTAGGGGTCGATGGGAGTCTAACTATGGCTACACCTTC.

This clonotype has a handful of counts. This chain links TRBV2 with TRBJ2-7; D remains ambiguous. The J call may be in error: the DNA end matches TRBJ2-1 better. The CDR3 is made up of 12 amino acids. Germline V gene data show CDR1 as SNHLY and CDR2 as FYNNEI. The CDR3 reads CASSDLHDEQFF. The CDR3 DNA follows: TGTGCCAGCAGTGATCTGCACGATGAGCAGTTCTTC.

The chain is built from TRBV7-9 and TRBJ2-7, with D uncertain. Germline CDR1 is SEHNR and CDR2 is FQNEAQ (reference sequence). This CDR3 comprises 14 residues. The V gene lost 3 bases and the J gene lost 5 bases, with 14 bases spanning the gap. The CDR3 loop reads CASSFNPVRDEQYF. For the CDR3, the DNA is TGTGCCAGCAGCTTTAATCCGGTTAGGGACGAGCAGTACTTC.

The CDR3 loop is CSAPDGQGAQPQHF. In nucleotides, the CDR3 is TGCAGTGCCCCAGATGGGCAGGGGGCTCAGCCCCAGCATTTT. The chain combines TRBV20-1 with TRBJ1-5; 8 nucleotides agree with TRBD1. From germline, CDR1 is DFQATT and CDR2 SNEGSKA (reference sequence). Unmatched junction bases numbered 10, after V lost 6 bases and J lost 6 bases. The CDR3 contains 14 residues.

The chain carries TRBV7-9 and TRBJ2-5; 8 nucleotides line up with TRBD2. Germline assignment: CDR1 SEHNR and CDR2 FQNEAQ (reference sequence). CDR3 length equals 14 residues. V trimming: 1 base; J trimming: 5 bases; junction bases outside the gene matches: 3. CDR3 in amino acids: CASSLDQRGETQYF. CDR3 sequence (DNA): TGTGCCAGCAGCTTAGACCAGCGGGGGGAGACCCAGTACTTC.

This clonotype appeared a few times. DNA of the CDR3: TGTGCCAGCTCACCAGGCAGTACCTCCTACGAGCAGTACTTC. It specifies CASSPGSTSYEQYF. The chain uses TRBV18 and TRBJ2-7, with D uncertain. The CDR3 runs 14 residues. Trimming shortened V by 2 bases and J by 0 bases, and 8 bases separated the two germline ends. The V gene's germline CDR1 is KGHSH and CDR2 LQKENI.

The chain combines TRBV12-3 or TRBV12-4 with TRBJ2-3, with D possibly being TRBD2 (5 bases). Between the trimmed V and J ends, which lost 5 bases and 4 bases, there was a span of 7 bases. CDR3 length: 12 amino acids. As DNA, the CDR3 is TGTGCCAGCAGTGTTAGCGCAGATACGCAGTATTTT. Amino acid sequence: CASSVSADTQYF.

This clonotype was counted between two and nine times. The chain carries TRBV20-1 and TRBJ2-1; possible D gene TRBD1, 6 bases. Looked up from germline, CDR1 is DFQATT and CDR2 is SNEGSKA (reference sequence). The CDR3 has 16 residues. V shed 0 bases and J shed 2 bases, with 14 bases lying between them. In nucleotides, the CDR3 is TGCAGTGCTAGAGACCGAACAGGGCAAGCCTACAATGAGCAGTTCTTC. This sequence encodes CSARDRTGQAYNEQFF.

In this sample, this clonotype turned up many times. The chain uses TRBV10-3 and TRBJ2-7, with TRBD1 as a possible D gene (7 bases). Germline-derived CDR1 and CDR2 are ENHRY and SYGVKD. V lost 3 bases, J lost 0 bases, and 18 bases lay in between. The CDR3 has 17 amino acids. For the CDR3, the DNA is TGTGCCATCAGTGACAACCGGGGCAGGGGGGTCTCCTACGAGCAGTACTTC. This sequence encodes CAISDNRGRGVSYEQYF.

V gene TRBV7-3 combines with J gene TRBJ2-3; 12 nucleotides line up with TRBD2. Unmatched junction bases numbered 14, after V lost 5 bases and J lost 2 bases. CDR1 and CDR2 from the germline V gene are SGHTA and FQGTGA. The CDR3 spans 19 residues. As DNA, the CDR3 is TGTGCCAGCAGCCCACGTGGGAGACTAGCGGGGGCCTACACAGATACGCAGTATTTT. Translating gives CASSPRGRLAGAYTDTQYF.

This rearrangement joins TRBV29-1 to TRBJ1-1; D not resolved. The CDR3 spans 14 residues. Trimming removed 6 bases from V and 1 base from J, with 15 bases in between. Germline loops: CDR1 SQVTM, CDR2 ANQGSEA. CDR3 sequence (DNA): TGCAGCGTCCACGGCCAAAGACAGAACACTGAAGCTTTCTTT. It codes for CSVHGQRQNTEAFF.

The chain combines TRBV3-1 with TRBJ2-7; D remains ambiguous. CDR1 is LGHDT and CDR2 is YNNKEL in the germline V gene (reference sequence). The CDR3 is 12 residues long. Trimming took off 3 bases at V and 7 bases at J, with 10 bases between the two ends. CDR3 sequence (DNA): TGTGCCAGCAGCCAGGCTTCGGGTGAGCAGTACTTC. This gives the protein CASSQASGEQYF.

The chain uses TRBV5-1 and TRBJ2-2; the match to TRBD2 covers 7 bases. V lost 4 bases and J lost 1; bases outside the gene matches: 4. The CDR3 contains 15 residues. Germline V CDR1 and CDR2: SGHRS, YFSETQ. For the CDR3, the DNA is TGCGCCAGCAGCGTGGTAGCGGGGAACACCGGGGAGCTGTTTTTT. This codes for CASSVVAGNTGELFF.

Regarding this clonotype: Relative to the germline gene, one junction end is altered; a read error may explain this. The rearrangement links TRBV14 to TRBJ2-7; D is unclear. From germline, CDR1 is SGHDN and CDR2 FVKESK. There are 13 residues in the CDR3. The CDR3 region is CASSQVGNTREFF. The CDR3 DNA reads TGTGCCAGCAGCCAAGTGGGGAATACAAGAGAGTTCTTC.

V usage is TRBV20-1 and J usage is TRBJ2-3; 13 bases align to TRBD2. The CDR3 length is 15 residues. The trim removed 0 bases at V and 8 bases at J, leaving 5 bases unmatched. CDR1 DFQATT and CDR2 SNEGSKA come from the germline V gene (reference sequence). The CDR3 sequence is CSAREGLAGDRTQYF. DNA of the CDR3: TGCAGTGCTAGAGAAGGACTAGCGGGAGACCGTACGCAGTATTTT.

This clonotype was observed a handful of times. The J gene is TRBJ1-2, the V gene TRBV7-3; 9 nucleotides match TRBD1. The ends lost 5 bases at V and 7 bases at J; junction bases unmatched: 8. Germline loops: CDR1 SGHTA, CDR2 FQGTGA. The length of the CDR3 is 14 residues. In nucleotides, the CDR3 is TGTGCCAGCAGCCTCGGGACAGGGACGGGTGGCTACACCTTC. Its protein is CASSLGTGTGGYTF. The complete variable domain, with remaining parts taken from reference TRBV7-3 and TRBJ1-2, reads GAGVSQTPSNKVTEKGKYVELRCDPISGHTALYWYRQSLGQGPEFLIYFQGTGAADDSGLPNDRFFAVRPEGSVSTLKIQRTERGDSAVYLCASSLGTGTGGYTFGSGTRLTVV.

The rearrangement uses TRBV27 and TRBJ2-7; D assignment may be TRBD1 or TRBD2 (5 bases each). The CDR3 is made up of 14 amino acids. Germline V lookup: CDR1 MNHEY, CDR2 SMNVEV (reference sequence). The V gene lost 5 bases and the J gene lost 4 bases, with 15 bases spanning the gap. The CDR3 coding sequence is TGTGCCAGCAGTCGGGACGGACTCCTTTACGAGCAGTACTTC. Translation gives CASSRDGLLYEQYF.

This clonotype appeared a few times. The chain uses TRBV29-1 and TRBJ2-3; D possibly matches TRBD1 or TRBD2 (6 bases each). Germline V gene sequence: CDR1 SQVTM, CDR2 ANQGSEA. The V gene lost 5 bases and the J gene lost 5 bases, with 17 bases spanning the gap. CDR3 length: 14 residues. CDR3 sequence (DNA): TGCAGCGTTCCCCGGGGGCTAGAAAAAGATACGCAGTATTTT. Translation gives CSVPRGLEKDTQYF.

This chain connects TRBV12-3 or TRBV12-4 to TRBJ1-6, with no clear D. CDR3 length: 16 residues. The V gene lost 0 bases and the J gene lost 10 bases, with 16 bases spanning the gap. The CDR3 DNA follows: TGTGCCAGCAGTTTAGCGGTCGGTTTAAACTGGTCACCCCTCCACTTT. It translates to CASSLAVGLNWSPLHF.